This T cell receptor (beta chain) was recorded in a study of T cell responses to AZD1222 COVID-19 vaccine. CDR3 length: 14 amino acids. Trimming pared 2 bases from V and 5 bases from J, leaving 12 bases between. The germline CDR1 and CDR2 sequences are MDHEN and SYDVKM. The data were produced by immunoSEQ multiplex PCR, yet TCRdb's version contains in-frame clones alone and is incomplete. The sample comprises over 120,000 clones, 92% of which are singletons, and roughly 3.5% rests with the top ten. A word on this clone: Its antigen is as yet unknown.

Findings and caveats of the study: Recipients of two AZD1222 doses showed rising Spike-specific TCR breadth and depth. At baseline, just a handful of AZD1222 recipients tested seropositive. Females outnumbered males among donors, who were mostly white British; clonal diversity was possibly underestimated.

Doses given second, at about 4 or about 12 weeks, were pooled. The chain uses TRBV28 and TRBJ1-2; D possibly corresponds to TRBD1 (5 bases). The receptor was derived from an adult who received the AZD1222 COVID-19 vaccine. The sequences come from peripheral blood, collected 28 days after the second AZD1222 dose. Here the CDR3 reads CASSLETVLYGYTF. The CDR3 nucleotides are TGTGCCAGCAGTTTAGAGACAGTGCTGTATGGCTACACCTTC.